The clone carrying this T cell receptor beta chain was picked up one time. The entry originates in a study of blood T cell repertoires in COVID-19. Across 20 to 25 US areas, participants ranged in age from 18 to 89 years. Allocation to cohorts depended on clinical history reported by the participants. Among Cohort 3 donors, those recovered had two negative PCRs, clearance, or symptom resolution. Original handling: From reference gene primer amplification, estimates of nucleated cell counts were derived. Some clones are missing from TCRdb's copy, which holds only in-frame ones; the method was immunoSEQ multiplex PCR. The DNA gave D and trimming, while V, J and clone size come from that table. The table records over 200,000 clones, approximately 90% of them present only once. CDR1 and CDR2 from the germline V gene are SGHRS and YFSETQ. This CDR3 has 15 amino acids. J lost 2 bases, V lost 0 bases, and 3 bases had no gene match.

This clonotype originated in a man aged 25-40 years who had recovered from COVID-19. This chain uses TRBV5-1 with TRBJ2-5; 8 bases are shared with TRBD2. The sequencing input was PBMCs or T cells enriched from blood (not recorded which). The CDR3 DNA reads TGCGCCAGCAGCTTGGTGGCTAGCGGGCAAGAGACCCAGTACTTC. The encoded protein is CASSLVASGQETQYF.